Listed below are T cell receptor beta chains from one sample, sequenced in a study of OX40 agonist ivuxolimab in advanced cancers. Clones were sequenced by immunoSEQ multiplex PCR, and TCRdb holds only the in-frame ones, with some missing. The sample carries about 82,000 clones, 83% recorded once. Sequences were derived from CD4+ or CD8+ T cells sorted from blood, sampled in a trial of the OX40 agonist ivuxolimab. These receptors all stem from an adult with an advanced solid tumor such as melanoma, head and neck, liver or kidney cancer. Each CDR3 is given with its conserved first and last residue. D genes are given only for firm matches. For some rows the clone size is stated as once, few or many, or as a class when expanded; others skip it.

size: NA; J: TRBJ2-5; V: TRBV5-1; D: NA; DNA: TGCGCCAGCAGCTTGGACGGGCAGGGGAGTTCGGAGACCCAGTACTTC; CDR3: CASSLDGQGSSETQYF
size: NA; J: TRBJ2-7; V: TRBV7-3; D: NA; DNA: TGTGCCAGCAGCTTAGGGGTACAGGGTCCCTACGAGCAGTACTTC; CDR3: CASSLGVQGPYEQYF
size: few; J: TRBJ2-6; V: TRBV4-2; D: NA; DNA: TGTGCCAGCAGCGTTTCGGATGTACGGAGAAGCTCTGGGGCCAACGTCCTGACTTTC; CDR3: CASSVSDVRRSSGANVLTF
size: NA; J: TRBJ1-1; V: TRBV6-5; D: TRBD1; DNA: TGTGCCAGCAGTCTTCAGGGGGCCAGGGACACTGAAGCTTTCTTT; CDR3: CASSLQGARDTEAFF
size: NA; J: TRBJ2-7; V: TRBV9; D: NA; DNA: TGTGCCAGCAGCCCCCGGTGGTCGTACGAGCAGTACTTC; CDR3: CASSPRWSYEQYF
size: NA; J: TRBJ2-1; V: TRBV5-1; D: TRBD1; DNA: TGCGCCAGCAGCTTGCAAGGACAGGGGAGGGATGAGCAGTTCTTC; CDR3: CASSLQGQGRDEQFF
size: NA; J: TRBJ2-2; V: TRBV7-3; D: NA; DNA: TGTGCCAGCAGACTAACCCACAGCCCCGGGGAGCTGTTTTTT; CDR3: CASRLTHSPGELFF
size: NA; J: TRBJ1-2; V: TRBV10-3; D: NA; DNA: TGTGCCATCAGTGAAGAGGGGTTAAGCTATGGCTACACCTTC; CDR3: CAISEEGLSYGYTF
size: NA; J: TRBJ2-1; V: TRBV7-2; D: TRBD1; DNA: TGTGCCAGCAGCCCATGGGACAGCAACAATGAGCAGTTCTTC; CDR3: CASSPWDSNNEQFF
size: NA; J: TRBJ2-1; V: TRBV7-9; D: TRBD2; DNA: TGTGCCAGCAGCTCCCGGGGGGGCCTCTCCTACAATGAGCAGTTCTTC; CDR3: CASSSRGGLSYNEQFF
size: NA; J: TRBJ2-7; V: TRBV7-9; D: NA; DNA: TGTGCCAGCAGCTTAGACGTCCCGGGACCTTGGTACTTC; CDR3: CASSLDVPGPWYF
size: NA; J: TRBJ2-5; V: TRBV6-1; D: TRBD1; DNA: TGTGCCAGCAGTGAAACAGGGGGCGCGCAGACCCAGTACTTC; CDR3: CASSETGGAQTQYF
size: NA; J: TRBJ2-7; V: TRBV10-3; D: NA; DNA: TGTGCCATCAGTGCGCAGGGAAGGATCCACGAGCAGTACTTC; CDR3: CAISAQGRIHEQYF
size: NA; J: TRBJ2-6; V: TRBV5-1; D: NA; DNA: TGCGCCAGCAGCTTCACCTCCACTGGGGCCAACGTCCTGACTTTC; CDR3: CASSFTSTGANVLTF
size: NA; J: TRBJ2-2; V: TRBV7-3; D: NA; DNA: TGTGCCAGCAGCTCAACCAATATGCCTTCTCCCGGGGAGCTGTTTTTT; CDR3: CASSSTNMPSPGELFF
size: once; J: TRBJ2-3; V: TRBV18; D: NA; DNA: TGTGCCAGCTCACCACGGGCGGGACTCTCGGCAGATACGCAGTATTTT; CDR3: CASSPRAGLSADTQYF
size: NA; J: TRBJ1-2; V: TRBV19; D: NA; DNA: TGTGCCAGTATGGGGGGGAACGACTATGGCTACACCTTC; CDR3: CASMGGNDYGYTF
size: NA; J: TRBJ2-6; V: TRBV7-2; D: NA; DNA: TGTGCCAGCAGGCGACCCTACTCTGGGGCCAACGTCCTGACTTTC; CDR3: CASRRPYSGANVLTF
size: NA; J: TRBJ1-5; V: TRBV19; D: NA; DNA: TGTGCCAGTAGTCCCCCCGGTGTACGACGGGGCAATCAGCCCCAGCATTTT; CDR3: CASSPPGVRRGNQPQHF
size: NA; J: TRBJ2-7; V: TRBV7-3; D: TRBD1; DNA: TGTGCCAGCAGCCCTAATGGACAGGGCTACGAGCAGTACTTC; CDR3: CASSPNGQGYEQYF
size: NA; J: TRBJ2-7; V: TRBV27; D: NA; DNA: TGTGCCAGCAGTCGGACGGGGGTCTTCTCCTACGAGCAGTACTTC; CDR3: CASSRTGVFSYEQYF
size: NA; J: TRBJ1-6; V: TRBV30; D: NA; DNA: TGTGCCTGGAGTGTACACGAGAATTCACCCCTCCACTTT; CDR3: CAWSVHENSPLHF